The 21 T cell receptor beta chains given below trace back to one sample, sequenced in a study of T cell changes during pregnancy in multiple sclerosis (dated by TCRdb to between 2018 and 2021). Library preparation employed the immunoSEQ multiplex PCR assay. TCRdb stores this immuneACCESS table with in-frame sequences only. Part of the clones is absent; in the studies checked, under half of the shortfall reflects unresolved V genes, and no reason is known for the rest. This sample has about 56,000 clones in its table, and roughly nine tenths of those were observed once. Jointly, the top ten make up 0.38% of the sample. Sequenced material: CD4+ T cells from peripheral blood mononuclear cells, taken in the third trimester of pregnancy. The receptors were gathered from a female donor with multiple sclerosis, enrolled in a pregnancy study.

This clone came up a few times. This chain joins TRBV4-3 and TRBJ1-1; 7 bases agree with TRBD1. J gave up 3 bases and V 4 bases, and 5 bases lay outside the gene matches. The CDR3 has 14 residues. From germline, CDR1 is LGHNA and CDR2 YSLEER. CDR3 sequence: CASSPATGYTEAFF. Here the CDR3 DNA reads TGCGCCAGCAGCCCGGCGACAGGGTACACTGAAGCTTTCTTT.

The chain carries TRBV6-5 and TRBJ1-2; 8 nucleotides align to TRBD1. The CDR3 length is 15 residues. Germline V lookup: CDR1 MNHEY, CDR2 SVGAGI. V shed 2 bases and J 3 bases; nucleotides not matched to a gene: 5. CDR3 coding DNA: TGTGCCAGCAGTTACCATGGACAGGGAGACTATGGCTACACCTTC. Amino acids: CASSYHGQGDYGYTF.

This clone was observed a few times. This rearrangement joins TRBV2 to TRBJ1-2, with TRBD1 as a possible D gene (5 bases). The V gene lost 2 bases and the J gene lost 6 bases, with 10 bases spanning the gap. Germline V gene data show CDR1 as SNHLY and CDR2 as FYNNEI. This CDR3 has 13 residues. The DNA for the CDR3 is TGTGCCAGCAGTGAATACAGGTCGGATGGCTACACCTTC. Its translation: CASSEYRSDGYTF. Filled out from reference TRBV2 and TRBJ1-2, the complete variable domain reads EPEVTQTPSHQVTQMGQEVILRCVPISNHLYFYWYRQILGQKVEFLVSFYNNEISEKSEIFDDQFSVERPDGSNFTLKIRSTKLEDSAMYFCASSEYRSDGYTFGSGTRLTVV.

The chain couples TRBV4-3 to TRBJ1-1; TRBD1 might be the D (6 bases). This CDR3 has 13 amino acids. The V and J ends lost 4 bases and 3 bases respectively, with 9 bases between them. CDR1 is LGHNA and CDR2 is YSLEER in the germline V gene. CDR3 in DNA: TGCGCCAGCAGCCTCGAGGGGGACACTGAAGCTTTCTTT. As protein: CASSLEGDTEAFF.

A few counts support this clone. The chain combines TRBV7-2 with TRBJ1-3, with D unclear. In germline, CDR1 is SGHTA, CDR2 FQGNSA. The CDR3 consists of 13 residues. The V end was cut by 5 bases, the J end by 2 bases, with 7 bases between. The CDR3 region has the DNA TGTGCCAGCAGCACTCAGGCTGGAAACACCATATATTTT. Amino acids: CASSTQAGNTIYF.

This chain joins TRBV4-3 and TRBJ2-3; TRBD2 agrees at 14 bases. Germline V gene data show CDR1 as LGHNA and CDR2 as YSLEER. The CDR3 loop spans 16 amino acids. V was clipped by 3 bases and J by 5 bases; unmatched bases: 4. CDR3 sequence (DNA): TGCGCCAGCAGCCACCGACTAGCGGGGGGGGAAGATACGCAGTATTTT. Translated, it gives CASSHRLAGGEDTQYF.

This chain connects TRBV9 to TRBJ2-5; TRBD1 matches 9 bases. The CDR3 length is 19 residues. The trim removed 4 bases at V and 2 bases at J, leaving 18 bases unmatched. Per the germline V gene, CDR1 is SGDLS and CDR2 is YYNGEE. The CDR3: CASSPRSKPGTGFQETQYF. In DNA form, the CDR3 reads TGTGCCAGCAGCCCGCGATCAAAGCCAGGGACAGGGTTTCAAGAGACCCAGTACTTC.

The rearrangement joins TRBV30 to TRBJ2-2; TRBD2 might be the D (6 bases). Trimming took off 1 base at V and 4 bases at J, with 13 bases between the two ends. The CDR3 runs to 15 residues. CDR1 is GTSNPN, CDR2 SVGIG, per germline (reference sequence). The CDR3 nucleotides are TGTGCCTGGAGTGGAGTAGCGGTTGGCACCGGGGAGCTGTTTTTT. It yields the protein CAWSGVAVGTGELFF.

V and J are TRBV18 and TRBJ2-5; 7 bases map to TRBD1. The CDR3 is 14 amino acids. Looked up from germline, CDR1 is KGHSH and CDR2 is LQKENI. The trim removed 2 bases at V and 0 bases at J, leaving 0 bases unmatched. In nucleotides, the CDR3 is TGTGCCAGCTCACCAGGACAGGACCAAGAGACCCAGTACTTC. The encoded protein is CASSPGQDQETQYF.

This clone showed up just a few times. This rearrangement joins TRBV30 to TRBJ1-5; D remains ambiguous. Germline values: CDR1 GTSNPN, CDR2 SVGIG (reference sequence). CDR3 length: 14 amino acids. The V end was cut by 2 bases, the J end by 7 bases, with 15 bases between. The CDR3 here is CAWSLDSFGQPQHF. The CDR3 DNA reads TGTGCCTGGAGTCTTGACTCCTTCGGACAGCCCCAGCATTTT.

The V gene is TRBV7-2, the J gene TRBJ1-6; D is unclear. CDR3 length: 12 amino acids. Germline CDR1 reads SGHTA; CDR2 reads FQGNSA. Trimming removed 2 bases from V and 10 bases from J, with 6 bases in between. This CDR3 is CASSLWSSPLHF. For the CDR3, the DNA is TGTGCCAGCAGCTTATGGAGCTCACCCCTCCACTTT.

V is TRBV18 and J is TRBJ2-5; TRBD2 might be the D (5 bases). Trimming removed 1 base from V and 1 base from J, with 7 bases in between. CDR3 length: 14 amino acids. Germline lookup yields CDR1 KGHSH and CDR2 LQKENI. CDR3 DNA sequence: TGTGCCAGCTCACCACAAGAGGGCCAAGAGACCCAGTACTTC. It specifies CASSPQEGQETQYF.

The chain couples TRBV18 to TRBJ1-2; D is undetermined. The germline V gene encodes CDR1 KGHSH and CDR2 LQKENI. V lost 0 bases, J lost 0 bases, and 5 bases lay in between. The CDR3 is 14 residues long. The CDR3 protein is CASSPPSANYGYTF. For the CDR3, the DNA is TGTGCCAGCTCACCACCAAGCGCTAACTATGGCTACACCTTC.

This clone was observed at least ten times. The chain uses TRBV5-6 and TRBJ1-3; D perhaps matches TRBD1 (6 bases). This CDR3 has 15 amino acids. Trimming took off 4 bases at V and 2 bases at J, with 13 bases between the two ends. Per the germline V gene, CDR1 is SGHDT and CDR2 is YYEEEE. DNA for the CDR3: TGTGCCAGCAGCGACGGGACATACGCTGGAAACACCATATATTTT. It codes for CASSDGTYAGNTIYF.

The V and J genes are TRBV9 and TRBJ1-5; D unresolved. This CDR3 comprises 15 residues. Trimming stripped 3 bases from V and 0 bases from J, with 10 bases between. Germline V lookup: CDR1 SGDLS, CDR2 YYNGEE. For the CDR3, the DNA is TGTGCCAGCAGCGGATCGGTCTATAGCAATCAGCCCCAGCATTTT. It yields the protein CASSGSVYSNQPQHF.

V usage is TRBV10-3 and J usage is TRBJ2-7; weak D call: TRBD2 (5 bases). V was shortened by 4 bases and J by 4 bases, with 14 bases between the two germline ends. Germline V gene data show CDR1 as ENHRY and CDR2 as SYGVKD. This CDR3 comprises 14 residues. CDR3 sequence: CAISAGFGIYEQYF. The CDR3, as DNA: TGTGCCATCAGTGCGGGATTCGGAATTTACGAGCAGTACTTC.

The chain uses TRBV6-1 and TRBJ2-7, with 7 bases identical to TRBD2. The CDR3 length is 19 residues. Germline CDR1 and CDR2: MNHNS and SASEGT. V dropped 0 bases and J dropped 5; count of bases not matched to a gene: 19. The CDR3 protein is CASSEAHQGLIAAGNEQYF. CDR3 DNA: TGTGCCAGCAGTGAAGCGCATCAGGGACTAATAGCGGCGGGGAACGAGCAGTACTTC.

The chain joins TRBV9 to TRBJ2-1; the match to TRBD2 covers 10 bases. CDR3 length: 15 residues. J lost 6 bases, V lost 0 bases, and 3 bases had no gene match. CDR1 is SGDLS, CDR2 YYNGEE, per germline. DNA for the CDR3: TGTGCCAGCAGCGTAGGGACTAGCGGCCTCAATGAGCAGTTCTTC. Translated, it gives CASSVGTSGLNEQFF.

This sequence joins TRBV6-5 and TRBJ2-7; possibly TRBD1 for D (6 bases). Deletions cut 0 bases from V and 3 bases from J, with 12 bases between. Germline-derived CDR1 and CDR2 are MNHEY and SVGAGI. The CDR3 is 15 amino acids. In nucleotides, the CDR3 is TGTGCCAGCAGTTACTCACAGGGAGAATTCTACGAGCAGTACTTC. This gives the protein CASSYSQGEFYEQYF.

The chain recombines TRBV11-1 with TRBJ2-2; D remains unclear. V was trimmed by 5 bases and J by 4 bases, leaving 14 bases between them. The V gene's germline CDR1 is SGHAT and CDR2 FQDESV (reference sequence). CDR3 size: 15 residues. CDR3 bases: TGTGCCAGCAGCCCTACCTCGCATGGCACCGGGGAGCTGTTTTTT. This codes for CASSPTSHGTGELFF.

CDR3 in DNA: TGTGCCAGCAGCGTAGGCGGGAGGGCAGATACGCAGTATTTT. This encodes CASSVGGRADTQYF. The genes are TRBV9 and TRBJ2-3; TRBD2 aligns across 9 bases. The length of the CDR3 is 14 residues. CDR1 is SGDLS, CDR2 YYNGEE, per germline. J gave up 4 bases and V 0 bases, and 0 bases lay outside the gene matches.